This T cell receptor (beta chain) is drawn from a study of blood T cell repertoires in COVID-19. The CDR3 contains 15 residues. Germline assignment: CDR1 SGHKS and CDR2 YYEKEE (reference sequence). Between the trimmed V and J ends, which lost 0 bases and 0 bases, there was a span of 8 bases. Sequencing was performed with immunoSEQ multiplex PCR; in TCRdb, only in-frame clones are kept and a portion is missing. Of 250,000 to 300,000 clones listed, 90% are singletons. Everyone who took part was roughly 18 to 89 years old, and they came from about two dozen US areas. Donors of Cohort 3 who recovered were those that had two negative PCRs, clearance, or symptom resolution.

The source of this sequence is a woman aged 25 to 39 who had recovered from COVID-19. The sequenced sample was PBMCs or T cells enriched from blood (not recorded which). V gene TRBV5-5 combines with J gene TRBJ2-3; D not resolved. CDR3 DNA: TGTGCCAGCAGCTTGGGGCTAGTGAGCACAGATACGCAGTATTTT. The encoded protein is CASSLGLVSTDTQYF.